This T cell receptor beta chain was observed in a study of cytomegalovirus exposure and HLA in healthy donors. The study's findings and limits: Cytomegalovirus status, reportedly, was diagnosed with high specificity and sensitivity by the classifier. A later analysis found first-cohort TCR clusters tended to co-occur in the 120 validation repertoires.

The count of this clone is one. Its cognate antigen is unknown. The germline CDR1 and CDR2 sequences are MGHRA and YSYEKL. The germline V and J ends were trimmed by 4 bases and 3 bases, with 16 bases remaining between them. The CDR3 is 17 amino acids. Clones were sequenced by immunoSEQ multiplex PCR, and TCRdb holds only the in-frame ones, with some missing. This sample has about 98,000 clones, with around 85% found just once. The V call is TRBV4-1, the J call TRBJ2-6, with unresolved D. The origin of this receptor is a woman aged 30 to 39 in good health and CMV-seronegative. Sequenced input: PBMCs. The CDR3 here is CASSLKMSYLGANVLTF. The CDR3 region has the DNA TGCGCCAGCAGCCTAAAGATGAGTTACCTTGGGGCCAACGTCCTGACTTTC.